These 3 T cell receptor beta chains were sequenced from one sample in a study of spatial heterogeneity in lung cancer. Time point indicated: sample taken at primary tumor resection. TCRdb fed the 5' RACE reads into MiXCR, producing one record per CDR3 protein. The data show about 6,100 distinct CDR3 sequences, 9.5% to 15% seen once. Sequencing used lung tissue, obtained at surgery. The receptors were gathered from a human donor with early-stage non-small cell lung cancer.

This clonotype ranks as medium-sized. In a library made to pick up alpha chains, this beta chain is a stray read with a size that means little. The chain joins TRBV7-9 to TRBJ1-1; D is perhaps TRBD1 (6 bases). The CDR3 totals 13 residues. V was trimmed by 5 bases and J by 1 base, leaving 8 bases between them. CDR1 is SEHNR and CDR2 is FQNEAQ in the germline V gene (reference sequence). This chain's CDR3 is CASSTTGNTEAFF. CDR3 in DNA: TGTGCCAGCAGCACGACAGGGAACACTGAAGCTTTCTTT.

This clonotype was detected ten times or more. This beta chain is a stray read from a library made for alpha chains; its abundance is not meaningful. This chain connects TRBV3-1 to TRBJ2-2; D is undetermined. This CDR3 is 14 amino acids long. The germline CDR1 and CDR2 sequences are LGHDT and YNNKEL (reference sequence). The V gene lost 3 bases and the J gene lost 5 bases, with 10 bases spanning the gap. The CDR3 sequence is CASSHAWGTGELFF. The CDR3 coding sequence is TGTGCCAGCAGCCACGCTTGGGGAACCGGGGAGCTGTTTTTT.

As concerns this clonotype: This beta chain is a stray sequence in a library constructed for alpha chains; its clone size is not meaningful. The chain employs TRBV12-3 or TRBV12-4 and TRBJ2-3; the match to TRBD2 covers 9 bases. J was trimmed by 4 bases and V by 8 bases; bases with no gene match: 7. The CDR3 spans 14 residues. For the CDR3, the DNA is TGTGCCAGCTCCTTGTTAGCGGGGGCAGATACGCAGTATTTT. The encoded protein is CASSLLAGADTQYF.